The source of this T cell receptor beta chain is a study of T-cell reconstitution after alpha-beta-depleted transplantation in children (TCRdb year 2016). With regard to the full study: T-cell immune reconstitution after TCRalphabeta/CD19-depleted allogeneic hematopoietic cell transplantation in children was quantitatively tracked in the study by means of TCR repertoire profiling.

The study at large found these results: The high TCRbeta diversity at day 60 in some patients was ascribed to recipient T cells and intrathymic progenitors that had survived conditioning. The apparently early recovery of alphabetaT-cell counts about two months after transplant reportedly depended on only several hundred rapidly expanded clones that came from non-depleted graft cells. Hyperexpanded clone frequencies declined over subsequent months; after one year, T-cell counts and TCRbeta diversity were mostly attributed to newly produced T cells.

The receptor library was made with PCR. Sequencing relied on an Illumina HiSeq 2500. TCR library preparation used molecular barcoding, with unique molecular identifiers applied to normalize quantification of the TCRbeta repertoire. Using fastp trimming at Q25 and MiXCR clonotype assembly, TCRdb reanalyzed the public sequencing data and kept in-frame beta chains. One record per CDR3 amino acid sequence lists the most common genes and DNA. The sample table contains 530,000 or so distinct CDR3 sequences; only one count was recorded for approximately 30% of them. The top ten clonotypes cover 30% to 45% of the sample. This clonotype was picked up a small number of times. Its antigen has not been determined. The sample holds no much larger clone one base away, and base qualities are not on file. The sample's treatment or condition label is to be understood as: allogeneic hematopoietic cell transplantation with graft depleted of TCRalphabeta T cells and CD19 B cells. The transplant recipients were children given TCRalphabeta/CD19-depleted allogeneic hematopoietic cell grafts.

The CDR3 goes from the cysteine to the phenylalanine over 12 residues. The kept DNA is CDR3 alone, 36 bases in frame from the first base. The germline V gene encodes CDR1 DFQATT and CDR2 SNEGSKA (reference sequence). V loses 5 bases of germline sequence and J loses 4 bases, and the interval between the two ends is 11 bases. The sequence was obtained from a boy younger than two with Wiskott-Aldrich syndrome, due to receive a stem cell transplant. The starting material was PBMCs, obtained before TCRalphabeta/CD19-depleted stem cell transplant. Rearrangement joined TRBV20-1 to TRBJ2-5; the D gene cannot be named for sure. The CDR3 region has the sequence CSAPYRGETQYF. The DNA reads TGCAGTGCTCCCTATCGAGGAGAGACCCAGTACTTC.